This section outlines one TCR beta chain sequence together with its context. V dropped 1 base and J dropped 7 bases, with 11 bases sitting between them. This CDR3 is 14 amino acids long. Germline-derived CDR1 and CDR2 are MGHRA and YSYEKL. Adults between about 18 and 89 years of age took part from 20 to 25 US areas. This sample is part of a study of blood T cell repertoires in COVID-19. Study information: Samples representing acute and convalescent COVID-19 were sourced from the United States, Italy and Spain.

This table comes from immunoSEQ multiplex PCR, and its TCRdb copy is limited to in-frame clones, with some not included. The profile shows roughly 450,000 clones, roughly 87% of them singletons. The chain links TRBV4-1 to TRBJ2-1, with D perhaps TRBD2 (6 bases). The sequencing sample was made of PBMCs or T cells enriched from blood (not recorded which). This TCR came from a man aged 18 to 29 who had recovered from COVID-19. The CDR3 loop is CASSQGVAENEQFF. CDR3 bases: TGCGCCAGCAGCCAAGGGGTAGCGGAGAATGAGCAGTTCTTC.